The TCR beta chain under discussion was sequenced for a study of blood T cell repertoires in COVID-19. As for the study in general: Samples representing acute and convalescent COVID-19 were sourced from the United States, Italy and Spain.

Method: immunoSEQ multiplex PCR; TCRdb's copy keeps in-frame clones and lacks some. The table lists 110,000 to 150,000 clones, approximately 80% of them singletons. Germline V gives CDR1 KGHSH, CDR2 LQKENI. The CDR3 runs to 12 residues. The V and J ends lost 11 bases and 8 bases respectively, with 13 bases between them. The clonotype was recovered from a woman aged 45-60 years with acute or convalescent COVID-19. The rearrangement links TRBV18 to TRBJ1-6; D is undetermined. Sequenced input: peripheral blood. The CDR3 sequence is CASKQVDSPLHF. The CDR3 region has the DNA TGTGCCTCAAAGCAGGTTGATTCACCCCTCCACTTT.